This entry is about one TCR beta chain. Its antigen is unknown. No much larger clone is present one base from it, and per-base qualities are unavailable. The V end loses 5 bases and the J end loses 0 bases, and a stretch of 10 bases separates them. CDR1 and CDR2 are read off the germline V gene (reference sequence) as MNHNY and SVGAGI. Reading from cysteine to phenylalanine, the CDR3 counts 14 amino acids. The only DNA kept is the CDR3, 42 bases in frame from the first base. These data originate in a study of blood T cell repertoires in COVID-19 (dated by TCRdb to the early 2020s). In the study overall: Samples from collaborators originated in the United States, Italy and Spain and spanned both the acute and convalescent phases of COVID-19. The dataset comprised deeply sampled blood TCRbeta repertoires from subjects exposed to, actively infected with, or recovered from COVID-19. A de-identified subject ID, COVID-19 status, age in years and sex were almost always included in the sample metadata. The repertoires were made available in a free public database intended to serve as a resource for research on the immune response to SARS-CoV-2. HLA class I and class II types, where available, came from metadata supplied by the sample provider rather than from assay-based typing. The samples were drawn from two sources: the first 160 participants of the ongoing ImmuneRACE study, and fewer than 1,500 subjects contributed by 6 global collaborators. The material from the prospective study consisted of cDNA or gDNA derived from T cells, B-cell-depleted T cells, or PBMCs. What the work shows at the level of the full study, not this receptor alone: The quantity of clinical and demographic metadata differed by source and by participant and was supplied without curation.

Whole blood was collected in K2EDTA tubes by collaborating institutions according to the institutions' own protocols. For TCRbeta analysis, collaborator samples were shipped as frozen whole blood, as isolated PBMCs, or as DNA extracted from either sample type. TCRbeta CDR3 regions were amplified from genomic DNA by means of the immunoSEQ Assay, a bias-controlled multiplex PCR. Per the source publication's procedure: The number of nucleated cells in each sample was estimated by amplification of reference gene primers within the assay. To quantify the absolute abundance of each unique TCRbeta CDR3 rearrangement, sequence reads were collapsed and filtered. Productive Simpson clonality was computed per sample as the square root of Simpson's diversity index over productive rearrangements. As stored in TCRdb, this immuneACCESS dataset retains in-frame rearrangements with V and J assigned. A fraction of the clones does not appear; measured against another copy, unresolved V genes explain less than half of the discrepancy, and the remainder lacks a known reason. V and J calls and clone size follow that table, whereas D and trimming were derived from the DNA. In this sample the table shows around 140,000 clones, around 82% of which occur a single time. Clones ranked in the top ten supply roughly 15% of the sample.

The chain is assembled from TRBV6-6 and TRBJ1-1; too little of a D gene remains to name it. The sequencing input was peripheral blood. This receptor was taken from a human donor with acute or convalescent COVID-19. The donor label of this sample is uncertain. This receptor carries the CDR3 CASSPDTMNTEAFF. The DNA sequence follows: TGTGCCAGCAGTCCCGACACGATGAACACTGAAGCTTTCTTT.